This is a list of T cell receptor beta chains from one sample in a study of neurological immune-mediated disorders. TCRdb passed the 5' RACE reads through MiXCR, listing each CDR3 protein once. The sample includes tens of thousands of distinct CDR3 sequences, under 25% of them seen just once. The sequenced sample consisted of PBMCs. The receptors here all came from a man aged 55-75 years with HTLV-1-associated myelopathy (HAM/TSP). Both conserved end residues are part of each CDR3. Fields, in order: J gene, clone size, V gene, CDR3 protein. The listing skips clone size in some rows; elsewhere it reads once, few, many or a size class.

TRBJ1-1 many TRBV20-1 CSSLRDSNTEAFF
TRBJ2-2 NA TRBV7-8 CASSQRERGGELFF
TRBJ2-6 once TRBV7-3 CASSLSAGPSGANVLTF
TRBJ2-5 NA TRBV29-1 CSVRWFRGETQYF
TRBJ2-5 NA TRBV11-2 CASSLELGLSYF
TRBJ1-2 many TRBV7-2 CASSSATANYGYTF
TRBJ1-2 many TRBV30 CAWGAGQGGYTF
TRBJ2-5 NA TRBV7-6 CASSLAGPQCF
TRBJ2-1 many TRBV7-9 CASSSGGRVYNEQFF
TRBJ2-3 many TRBV4-3 CASSQGADLVADTQYF
TRBJ2-5 many TRBV30 CAWRVWPEETQYF
TRBJ2-3 many TRBV4-1 CASSQGRTGGRGDTQYF
TRBJ1-1 many TRBV5-1 CASSLQGAISEAFF
TRBJ1-1 many TRBV5-1 CASRGVGNTEAFF
TRBJ2-5 many TRBV20-1 CSAAQRQGTQYF
TRBJ1-4 many TRBV20-1 CSARDGGGPGEKLFF
TRBJ2-2 many TRBV20-1 CSARDLTSGGNTGELFF
TRBJ1-1 many TRBV3-1 CASSQLFRDRRGTEAFF
TRBJ2-3 NA TRBV15 CATSRSEADTQYF
TRBJ2-7 many TRBV12-3/TRBV12-4 CASSQKREDEQYF
TRBJ2-7 many TRBV12-3/TRBV12-4 CASSLQPYEQYF